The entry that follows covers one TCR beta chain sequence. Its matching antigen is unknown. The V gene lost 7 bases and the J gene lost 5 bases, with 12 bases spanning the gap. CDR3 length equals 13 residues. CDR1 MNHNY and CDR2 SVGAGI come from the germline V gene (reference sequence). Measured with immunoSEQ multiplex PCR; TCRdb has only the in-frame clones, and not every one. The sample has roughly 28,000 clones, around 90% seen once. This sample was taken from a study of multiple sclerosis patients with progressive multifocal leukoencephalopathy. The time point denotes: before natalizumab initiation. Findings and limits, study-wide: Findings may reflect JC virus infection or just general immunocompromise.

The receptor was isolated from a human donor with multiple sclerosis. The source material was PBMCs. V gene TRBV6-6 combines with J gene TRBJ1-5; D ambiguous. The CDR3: CASMRREDQPQHF. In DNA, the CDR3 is TGTGCCAGCATGCGCCGGGAGGATCAGCCCCAGCATTTT.